This TCR beta chain was profiled in a study of Graves' ophthalmopathy and Graves' hyperthyroidism. Study-wide points: Ophthalmopathy progression predictions by the model showed around 72% specificity and about 71% sensitivity.

Pregnant or lactating patients and those with other autoimmune diseases or uncontrolled infections were excluded. In its sample, this clonotype was seen many times. What it recognizes is unknown. TCR beta CDR3 amplification used RNA transcripts. Investigators did first-round RT-PCR with HTBI primers, then second-round multiplex PCR. TCRdb re-analysed the multiplex PCR reads in MiXCR, keeping a single row per CDR3 protein. Of some 160,000 distinct CDR3 sequences in the sample, around two fifths are singletons; the top ten hold 7.5% to 10%. The CDR3 loop spans 14 amino acids. V was trimmed by 5 bases and J by 1 base, leaving 11 bases between them. Germline values: CDR1 MNHEY, CDR2 SVGEGT.

Sequencing was performed on peripheral blood. This chain links TRBV6-2 or TRBV6-3 with TRBJ1-2, with D perhaps TRBD1 (6 bases). The receptor's source is a young man with Graves' ophthalmopathy. CDR3 sequence reads: CASSTPGHNYGYTF. The DNA of the CDR3 is TGTGCCAGCAGTACCCCGGGACATAACTATGGCTACACCTTC.